This T cell receptor (beta chain) was sequenced during a study of cytomegalovirus exposure and HLA in healthy donors. Study-level results: Presence/absence analyses assumed roughly uniform sequencing depth across donors. Using a false discovery rate of 0.05, a later analysis showed that 16,951 TCR beta sequences were associated with HLA alleles. Reportedly, a later analysis found an Asian-associated ancestry cluster had fewer N-insertions than the approximately 700-donor mean.

Germline CDR1 LGHNA, CDR2 YNFKEQ. Trimming removed 1 base at V and 2 bases at J, with 20 bases between. This CDR3 region has 18 residues. Researchers ran the PCR with 60 Vbeta and 13 Jbeta primers. Authors' analysis steps: Later, an analysis found around 80 million unique TCR beta chains, and 10 million to 11 million of these were shared. Clones were sequenced by immunoSEQ multiplex PCR, and TCRdb holds only the in-frame ones, with some missing. From that table come the V and J calls and clone size; the DNA was used to work out D and trimming. The top ten clones hold about 32% of a sample with more than 50,000 clones, roughly 71% of them seen once. Comments on this clone: What it recognizes is unknown.

Sequenced: PBMCs. The origin of this receptor is a man aged 35-49 years in good health and CMV-seropositive. This chain uses TRBV4-2 with TRBJ1-2; D is unclear. The CDR3 protein is CASSQVVVGRIGNYGYTF. As DNA, the CDR3 is TGTGCCAGCAGCCAAGTTGTTGTGGGCAGGATTGGAAACTATGGCTACACCTTC.